This T cell receptor beta chain was identified in a study of lymphopenia after photon versus proton radiotherapy. Generated by immunoSEQ multiplex PCR, the TCRdb table keeps only in-frame clones and is missing some. The sample carries roughly 30,000 clones, 81% recorded once. Study results and limitations: After the lymphocyte nadir, photon-treated repertoires showed oligoclonal expansion, especially of CD8+ Temra cells. Post-nadir TCR diversity decline inversely tracked overall survival among those who died. Proton therapy kept repertoires fairly stable, unlike photons, which gained effector/memory cells.

As regards this clone: Its matching antigen is unknown.

Sequences were derived from peripheral blood, sampled from a patient treated with photon-based radiotherapy. This clonotype originated in a man aged 45-65 years with gastric cancer.

DNA for the CDR3: TGTGCCAGCAGCTTATGGACGGGGGGGCCCAATGAGCAGTTCTTC. It yields the protein CASSLWTGGPNEQFF. The gene calls are TRBV7-9 and TRBJ2-1; 8 bases agree with TRBD2. The CDR3 runs 15 residues. Trimming removed 2 bases from V and 6 bases from J; junction bases left unmatched: 6. Germline CDR1 and CDR2: SEHNR and FQNEAQ (reference sequence).